This passage covers 23 T cell receptor beta chains from one sample sequenced in a study of T-cell memory formation after mild COVID-19. Each CDR3 protein is one row after TCRdb ran MiXCR on the 5' RACE reads. The table has about 400,000 distinct CDR3 sequences, approximately 18% seen once. The specimen was PBMCs or a T cell subset sorted from them (not recorded which). Receptors were obtained from a man younger than 35 who had mild COVID-19 (a few samples of this study predate the infection). Cell type and time point are not known.

The V and J genes are TRBV20-1 and TRBJ1-2; possible D gene TRBD1, 6 bases. Trimming shortened V by 6 bases and J by 7 bases, and 12 bases separated the two germline ends. CDR1 is DFQATT, CDR2 SNEGSKA, per germline (reference sequence). The CDR3 loop spans 11 amino acids. The CDR3 reads CSATGLGGYTF. DNA for the CDR3: TGCAGTGCCACAGGGTTAGGTGGCTACACCTTC.

Only a few counts were recorded for this clonotype. J is TRBJ1-2 and V is TRBV25-1; D gene unclear. Trimming removed 4 bases from V and 4 bases from J, with 10 bases in between. CDR1 is MGHDK and CDR2 is SYGVNS in the germline V gene. The CDR3 consists of 13 residues. CDR3 DNA sequence: TGTGCCAGCAGTGCGACGCAGCTCTATGGCTACACCTTC. It translates to CASSATQLYGYTF.

This clonotype came up a few times. The chain couples TRBV7-2 to TRBJ2-5; 8 bases align to TRBD2. The J segment lost 7 bases and the V segment lost 6 bases, leaving 13 bases of the junction unmatched. The CDR3 length is 15 residues. The germline V gene has CDR1 SGHTA and CDR2 FQGNSA. The CDR3 bases are TGTGCCAGCAGACCCATAGGACTAGCCGGGGGGACCCAGTACTTC. As protein: CASRPIGLAGGTQYF.

The V gene is TRBV7-2, the J gene TRBJ1-6; D is unclear. The CDR3 loop spans 14 amino acids. The V gene lost 5 bases and the J gene lost 5 bases, with 10 bases spanning the gap. CDR1 and CDR2 (germline): SGHTA, FQGNSA. The CDR3 coding sequence is TGTGCCAGCAGCATTTACAGAGATAATTCACCCCTCCACTTT. Its protein is CASSIYRDNSPLHF.

The chain has TRBV19 and TRBJ1-1; D gene uncertain. There are 14 residues in the CDR3. Germline V CDR1 and CDR2: LNHDA, SQIVND (reference sequence). Trimming left V 3 bases short and J 1 base short, with 9 bases between. The CDR3 loop is CASSIPSGNTEAFF. The CDR3 DNA sequence: TGTGCCAGTAGTATCCCATCGGGGAACACTGAAGCTTTCTTT.

The chain has TRBV20-1 and TRBJ1-1; D perhaps matches TRBD1 (5 bases). This CDR3 is built from 12 residues. Germline V gene data show CDR1 as DFQATT and CDR2 as SNEGSKA (reference sequence). CDR3 nucleotide sequence: TGCAGCCTTCTTGGGACGAACACTGAAGCTTTCTTT. Translated: CSLLGTNTEAFF.

This clonotype appeared a few times. This chain connects TRBV7-3 to TRBJ2-2, with D possibly matching TRBD2 (6 bases). Trimming cost V 6 bases and J 3 bases, with 14 bases left between them. The germline V gene encodes CDR1 SGHTA and CDR2 FQGTGA. The CDR3 runs 15 residues. CDR3 in amino acids: CASRTGLLHTGELFF. In DNA, the CDR3 is TGTGCCAGCAGGACGGGACTCCTACACACCGGGGAGCTGTTTTTT. The entire variable domain, with the rest obtained from reference TRBV7-3 and TRBJ2-2, is as follows: GAGVSQTPSNKVTEKGKYVELRCDPISGHTALYWYRQSLGQGPEFLIYFQGTGAADDSGLPNDRFFAVRPEGSVSTLKIQRTERGDSAVYLCASRTGLLHTGELFFGEGSRLTVL.

This clonotype was picked up a small number of times. The V call is TRBV15, the J call TRBJ2-5; D gene unclear. The V gene's germline CDR1 is LNHNV and CDR2 YYDKDF (reference sequence). The V gene lost 0 bases and the J gene lost 5 bases, with 13 bases spanning the gap. The CDR3 has 15 residues. Here the CDR3 reads CATSRDLRIWETQYF. The CDR3 DNA reads TGTGCCACCAGCAGAGATCTAAGGATTTGGGAGACCCAGTACTTC.

The chain employs TRBV4-1 and TRBJ2-1, with 7 bases lining up with TRBD2. The V gene's germline CDR1 is MGHRA and CDR2 YSYEKL. The CDR3 runs to 14 residues. Unmatched junction bases numbered 7, after V lost 5 bases and J lost 6 bases. CDR3 sequence: CASSSPSGINEQFF. The DNA of the CDR3 is TGCGCCAGCAGCTCGCCTAGCGGAATCAATGAGCAGTTCTTC.

This clonotype was picked up a small number of times. This chain links TRBV6-5 with TRBJ1-5; unclear D gene. There are 13 residues in the CDR3. Germline V gives CDR1 MNHEY, CDR2 SVGAGI. The ends were cut back, 6 bases at V and 4 bases at J, with 10 bases in the middle. CDR3 sequence: CASRPNGNQPQHF. In nucleotides, the CDR3 is TGTGCCAGCAGGCCTAATGGGAATCAGCCCCAGCATTTT.

The chain is built from TRBV29-1 and TRBJ2-1; D gene unclear. The CDR3 totals 12 residues. Between the trimmed V and J ends, which lost 0 bases and 9 bases, there was a span of 9 bases. Germline-derived CDR1 and CDR2 are SQVTM and ANQGSEA. CDR3 residues: CSVEDLGVEQFF. The CDR3 bases are TGCAGCGTTGAAGATCTGGGCGTTGAGCAGTTCTTC.

This clonotype was observed at least ten times. The V and J genes are TRBV6-2 or TRBV6-3 and TRBJ1-1; D is undetermined. The CDR3 runs 11 residues. CDR1 MNHEY and CDR2 SVGEGT come from the germline V gene. The V and J ends lost 6 bases and 0 bases respectively, with 2 bases between them. As DNA, the CDR3 is TGTGCCAGCAGGGTGAACACTGAAGCTTTCTTT. Encoded protein: CASRVNTEAFF.

The chain combines TRBV4-2 with TRBJ1-5; D unclear. The CDR3 runs to 13 residues. Germline V gene data show CDR1 as LGHNA and CDR2 as YNFKEQ. V lost 0 bases and J 6 bases, leaving 6 bases between the germline ends. CDR3 bases: TGTGCCAGCAGCCAAGATTGGAGTCAGCCCCAGCATTTT. Encoded protein: CASSQDWSQPQHF.

The chain is built from TRBV29-1 and TRBJ1-1; D is unclear. This CDR3 has 10 amino acids. CDR1 SQVTM and CDR2 ANQGSEA come from the germline V gene. Trimming took off 7 bases at V and 5 bases at J, with 8 bases between the two ends. CDR3: CSAYGTEAFF. The CDR3 nucleotides are TGCAGCGCCTACGGGACTGAAGCTTTCTTT.

This rearrangement joins TRBV6-6 to TRBJ1-2; D gene ambiguous. This CDR3 has 12 residues. Trimming pared 6 bases from V and 3 bases from J, leaving 8 bases between. The germline V gene encodes CDR1 MNHNY and CDR2 SVGAGI (reference sequence). Here the CDR3 DNA reads TGTGCCAGCAGCCCCCTTTACTATGGCTACACCTTC. As protein: CASSPLYYGYTF.

This clonotype was seen a few times. The chain uses TRBV30 and TRBJ2-7; D is unresolved. This CDR3 is built from 11 residues. Trimming left V 1 base short and J 6 bases short, with 7 bases between. CDR1 and CDR2 from the germline V gene are GTSNPN and SVGIG (reference sequence). The CDR3 protein is CAWSAALEQYF. The CDR3 coding sequence is TGTGCCTGGAGTGCCGCCCTCGAGCAGTACTTC.

The rearrangement joins TRBV4-1 to TRBJ2-2; 8 bases fit TRBD2. The trim removed 3 bases at V and 7 bases at J, leaving 7 bases unmatched. Looked up from germline, CDR1 is MGHRA and CDR2 is YSYEKL. The CDR3 consists of 15 residues. CDR3 amino acids: CASSHLLAAHGELFF. The CDR3 DNA follows: TGCGCCAGCAGCCATTTACTAGCGGCCCACGGGGAGCTGTTTTTT.

This clonotype was picked up a small number of times. The chain joins TRBV7-8 to TRBJ1-2, with D uncertain. Germline V gives CDR1 SGHVS, CDR2 FQNEAQ. Between the trimmed V and J ends, which lost 1 base and 8 bases, there was a span of 8 bases. This CDR3 has 12 residues. The CDR3 reads CASSLGEDGYTF. Here the CDR3 DNA reads TGTGCCAGCAGCTTAGGCGAGGACGGCTACACCTTC.

Ten or more counts support this clonotype. The gene calls are TRBV7-8 and TRBJ2-7, with D possibly matching TRBD2 (5 bases). Germline lookup yields CDR1 SGHVS and CDR2 FQNEAQ. Between the trimmed V and J ends, which lost 0 bases and 9 bases, there was a span of 15 bases. The CDR3 sequence is 14 residues long. CDR3 sequence: CASSLADGVGRQYV. The CDR3 DNA follows: TGTGCCAGCAGCTTAGCGGACGGGGTAGGGAGGCAGTACGTC.

J is TRBJ2-2 and V is TRBV5-1, with 8 positions matching TRBD2. Germline CDR1 and CDR2: SGHRS and YFSETQ. There are 16 residues in the CDR3. V lost 3 bases to trimming and J lost 4 bases; unmatched junction nucleotides: 8. CDR3 sequence reads: CASSSEVAGFTGELFF. DNA of the CDR3: TGCGCCAGCAGCTCCGAAGTAGCGGGGTTCACCGGGGAGCTGTTTTTT. The variable domain in full, completed from reference TRBV5-1 and TRBJ2-2, reads KAGVTQTPRYLIKTRGQQVTLSCSPISGHRSVSWYQQTPGQGLQFLFEYFSETQRNKGNFPGRFSGRQFSNSRSEMNVSTLELGDSALYLCASSSEVAGFTGELFFGEGSRLTVL.

This chain connects TRBV15 to TRBJ2-1; 7 positions agree with TRBD1. The CDR3 sequence is 16 residues long. Trimming took 5 bases from V and 5 from J; bases not matched to a gene: 12. The germline gives CDR1 LNHNV, CDR2 YYDKDF (reference sequence). The CDR3 DNA reads TGTGCCACCAGCCCCCCTCCCGGGACAGTAAACAATGAGCAGTTCTTC. It translates to CATSPPPGTVNNEQFF.

This clonotype was observed at least ten times. The V gene is TRBV5-1, the J gene TRBJ1-2, with a possible D match to TRBD1 (5 bases). V lost 0 bases to trimming and J lost 8 bases, with 11 bases between them. CDR3 length: 13 residues. CDR1 and CDR2 (germline): SGHRS, YFSETQ. The CDR3 nucleotides are TGCGCCAGCAGCTTGGTCCTACAGGTCGGCTACACCTTC. This codes for CASSLVLQVGYTF.

This clonotype was found a few times. CDR3 sequence reads: CSVTGLGNTIYF. CDR3 nucleotides: TGCAGTGTTACAGGACTTGGAAACACCATATATTTT. V usage is TRBV20-1 and J usage is TRBJ1-3; D perhaps matches TRBD1 (5 bases). V shed 7 bases and J shed 3 bases, with 10 bases lying between them. The CDR3 is 12 amino acids. Germline assignment: CDR1 DFQATT and CDR2 SNEGSKA (reference sequence).